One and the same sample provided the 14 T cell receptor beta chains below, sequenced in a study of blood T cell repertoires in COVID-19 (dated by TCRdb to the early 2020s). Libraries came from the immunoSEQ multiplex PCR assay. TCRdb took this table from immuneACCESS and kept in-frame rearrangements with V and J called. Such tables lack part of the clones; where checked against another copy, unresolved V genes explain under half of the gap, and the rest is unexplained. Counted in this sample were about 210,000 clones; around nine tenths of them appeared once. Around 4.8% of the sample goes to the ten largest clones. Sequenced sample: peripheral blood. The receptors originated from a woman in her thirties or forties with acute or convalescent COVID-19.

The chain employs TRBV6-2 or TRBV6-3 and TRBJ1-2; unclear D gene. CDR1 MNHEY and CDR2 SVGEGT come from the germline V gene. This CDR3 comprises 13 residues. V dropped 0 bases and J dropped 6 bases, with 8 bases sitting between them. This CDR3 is CASSYSGRNGYTF. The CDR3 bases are TGTGCCAGCAGTTACTCCGGCAGGAATGGCTACACCTTC.

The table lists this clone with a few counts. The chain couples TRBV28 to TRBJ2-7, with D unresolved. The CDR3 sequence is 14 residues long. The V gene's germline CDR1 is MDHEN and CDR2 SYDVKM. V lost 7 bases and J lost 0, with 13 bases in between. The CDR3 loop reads CASTPSAASYEQYV. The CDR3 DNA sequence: TGTGCCAGCACCCCCTCGGCGGCCTCCTACGAGCAGTACGTC.

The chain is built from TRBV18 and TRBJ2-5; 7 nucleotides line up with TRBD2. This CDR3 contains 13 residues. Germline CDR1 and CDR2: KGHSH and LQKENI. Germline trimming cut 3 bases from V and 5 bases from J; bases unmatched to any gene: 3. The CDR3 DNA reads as TGTGCCAGCTCACCGGCGGGGGAGGAGACCCAGTACTTC. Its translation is CASSPAGEETQYF.

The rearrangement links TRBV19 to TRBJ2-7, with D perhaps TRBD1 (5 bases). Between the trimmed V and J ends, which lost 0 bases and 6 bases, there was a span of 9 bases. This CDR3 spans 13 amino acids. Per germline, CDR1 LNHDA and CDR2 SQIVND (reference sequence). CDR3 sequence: CASSIDQGSEQYV. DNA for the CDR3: TGTGCCAGTAGTATAGATCAGGGAAGCGAGCAGTACGTC.

The CDR3, as DNA: TGTGCCAGCAGCGCCGGACTAGCGGGGACCACAGATACGCAGTATTTT. Protein sequence: CASSAGLAGTTDTQYF. The genes are TRBV9 and TRBJ2-3; 12 positions match TRBD2. The CDR3 length is 16 residues. The germline gives CDR1 SGDLS, CDR2 YYNGEE. Germline trimming cut 3 bases from V and 2 bases from J; bases unmatched to any gene: 4.

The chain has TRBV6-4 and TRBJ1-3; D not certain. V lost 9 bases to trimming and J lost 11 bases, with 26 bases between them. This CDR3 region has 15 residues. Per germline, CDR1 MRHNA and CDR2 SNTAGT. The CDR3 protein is CASLTPFVVLIAIYF. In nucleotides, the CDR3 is TGTGCCAGTCTAACTCCTTTTGTAGTCCTTATCGCCATATATTTT.

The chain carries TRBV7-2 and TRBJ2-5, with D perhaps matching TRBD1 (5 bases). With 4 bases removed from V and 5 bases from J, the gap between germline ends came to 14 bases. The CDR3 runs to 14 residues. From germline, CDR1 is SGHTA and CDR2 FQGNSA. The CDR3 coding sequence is TGTGCCAGCAGCTACGACAGTCCTTCTGAGACCCAGTACTTC. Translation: CASSYDSPSETQYF.

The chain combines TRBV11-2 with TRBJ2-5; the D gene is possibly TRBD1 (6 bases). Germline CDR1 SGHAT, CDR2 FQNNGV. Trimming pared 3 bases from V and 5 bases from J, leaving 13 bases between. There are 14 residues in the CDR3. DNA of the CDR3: TGTGCCAGCAGCTTCGGTTGGGGGCGTGAGACCCAGTACTTC. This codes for CASSFGWGRETQYF.

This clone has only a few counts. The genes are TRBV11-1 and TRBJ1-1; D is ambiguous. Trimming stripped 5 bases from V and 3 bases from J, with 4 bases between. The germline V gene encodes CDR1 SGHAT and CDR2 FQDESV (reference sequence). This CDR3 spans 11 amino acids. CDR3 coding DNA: TGTGCCAGCAGCCCATACACTGAAGCTTTCTTT. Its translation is CASSPYTEAFF.

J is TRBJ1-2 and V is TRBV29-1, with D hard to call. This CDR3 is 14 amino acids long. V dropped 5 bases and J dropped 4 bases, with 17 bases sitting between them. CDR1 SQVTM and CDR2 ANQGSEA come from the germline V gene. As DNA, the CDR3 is TGCAGCGTTTTTGACGCCCGAGGTGGCTATGGCTACACCTTC. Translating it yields CSVFDARGGYGYTF. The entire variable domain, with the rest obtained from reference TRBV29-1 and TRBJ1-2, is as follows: SAVISQKPSRDICQRGTSLTIQCQVDSQVTMMFWYRQQPGQSLTLIATANQGSEATYESGFVIDKFPISRPNLTFSTLTVSNMSPEDSSIYLCSVFDARGGYGYTFGSGTRLTVV.

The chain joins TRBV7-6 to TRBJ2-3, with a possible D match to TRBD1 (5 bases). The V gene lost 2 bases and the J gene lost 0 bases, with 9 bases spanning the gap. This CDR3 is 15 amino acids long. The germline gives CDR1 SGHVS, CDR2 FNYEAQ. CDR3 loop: CASSLLDTSTDTQYF. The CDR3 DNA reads TGTGCCAGCAGCTTATTGGACACTAGCACAGATACGCAGTATTTT.

The chain's CDR3 is CASSTGTRGIEQFF. The CDR3 DNA is TGTGCCAGCAGTACCGGGACTAGGGGGATTGAGCAGTTCTTC. V is TRBV2 and J is TRBJ2-1; 8 bases map to TRBD2. This CDR3 has 14 residues. Germline trimming cut 5 bases from V and 9 bases from J; bases unmatched to any gene: 9. Looked up from germline, CDR1 is SNHLY and CDR2 is FYNNEI.

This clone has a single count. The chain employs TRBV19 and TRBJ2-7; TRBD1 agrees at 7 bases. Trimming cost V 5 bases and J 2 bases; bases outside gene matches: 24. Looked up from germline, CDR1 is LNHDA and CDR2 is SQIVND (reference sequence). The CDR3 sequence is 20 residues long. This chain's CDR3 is CASSHTPPTGWPRLTYEQYV. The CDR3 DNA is TGTGCCAGTAGTCATACCCCACCGACAGGGTGGCCCCGACTCACCTACGAGCAGTACGTC.

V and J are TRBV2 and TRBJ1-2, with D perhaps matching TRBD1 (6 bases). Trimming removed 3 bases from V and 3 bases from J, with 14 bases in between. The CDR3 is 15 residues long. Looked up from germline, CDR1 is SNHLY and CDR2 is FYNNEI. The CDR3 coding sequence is TGTGCCAGCAGTGATAACAGGGCCGCGGACTATGGCTACACCTTC. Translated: CASSDNRAADYGYTF.